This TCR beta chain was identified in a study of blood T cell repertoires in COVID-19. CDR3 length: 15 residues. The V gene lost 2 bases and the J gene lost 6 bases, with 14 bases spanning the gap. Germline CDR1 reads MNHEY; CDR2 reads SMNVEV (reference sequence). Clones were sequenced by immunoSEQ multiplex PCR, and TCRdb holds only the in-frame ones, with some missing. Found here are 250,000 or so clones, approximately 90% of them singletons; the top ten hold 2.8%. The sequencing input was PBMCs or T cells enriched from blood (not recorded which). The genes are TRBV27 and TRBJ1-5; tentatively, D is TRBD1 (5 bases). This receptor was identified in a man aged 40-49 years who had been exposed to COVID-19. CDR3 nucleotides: TGTGCCAGCAGTTTAACGGGGGGAAGATCTCAGCCCCAGCATTTT. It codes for CASSLTGGRSQPQHF.